Included here is one T cell receptor (beta chain) sequence, with context. The read is 3 residues too short to cover the CDR3 end, so that end is filled in from the germline J gene. The data were taken from a study of T cells in women clearing cervical HPV infection. Trimming at V came to 1 base and at J to 5 bases, leaving 5 bases not matched to a gene. Germline-derived CDR1 and CDR2 are DFQATT and SNEGSKA (reference sequence). The CDR3 extends over 14 amino acids. Using immunoSEQ multiplex PCR, the repertoire was profiled, and TCRdb retains in-frame clones only, with some absent. This table lists 35,000 to 45,000 clones.

Sequences were obtained from blood buffy coat. This chain joins TRBV20-1 and TRBJ2-3; 8 nucleotides line up with TRBD2. The clonotype originates from a woman between 18 and 70 years old with a cervical HPV16 infection that either progressed to CIN3+ or cleared (not recorded which). The covered CDR3 bases are TGCAGTGCTAGAGTTTCGGGGGGGCAAGATACG. This encodes CSARVSGGQDT. The whole CDR3 sequence is CSARVSGGQDTQYF.